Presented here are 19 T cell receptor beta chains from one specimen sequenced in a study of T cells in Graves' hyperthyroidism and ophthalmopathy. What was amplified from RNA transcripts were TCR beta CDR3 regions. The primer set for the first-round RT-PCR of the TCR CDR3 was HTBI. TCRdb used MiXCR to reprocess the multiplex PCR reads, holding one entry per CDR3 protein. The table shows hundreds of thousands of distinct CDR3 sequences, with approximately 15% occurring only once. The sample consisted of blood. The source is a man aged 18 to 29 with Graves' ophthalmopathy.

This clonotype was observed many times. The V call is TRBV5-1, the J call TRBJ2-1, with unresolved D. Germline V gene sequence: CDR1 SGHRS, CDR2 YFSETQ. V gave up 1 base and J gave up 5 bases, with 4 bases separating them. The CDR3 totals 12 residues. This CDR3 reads CASSLFDNEQFF. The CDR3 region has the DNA TGCGCCAGCAGCTTGTTCGACAATGAGCAGTTCTTC.

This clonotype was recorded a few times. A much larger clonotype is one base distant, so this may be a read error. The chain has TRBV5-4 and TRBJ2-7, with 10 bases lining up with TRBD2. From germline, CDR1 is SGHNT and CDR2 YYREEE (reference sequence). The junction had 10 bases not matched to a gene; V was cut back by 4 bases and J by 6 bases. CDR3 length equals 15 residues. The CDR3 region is CASSDPSSGSTEQYF. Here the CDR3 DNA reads TGTGCCAGCAGCGACCCGTCTAGCGGGAGTACCGAGCAGTACTTC.

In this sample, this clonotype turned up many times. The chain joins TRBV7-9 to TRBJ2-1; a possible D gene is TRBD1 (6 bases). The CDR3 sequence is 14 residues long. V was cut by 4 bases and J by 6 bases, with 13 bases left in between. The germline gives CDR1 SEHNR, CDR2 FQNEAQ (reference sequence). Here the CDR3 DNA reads TGTGCCAGCAGCTCAGGGGCCGAGGTCAATGAGCAGTTCTTC. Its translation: CASSSGAEVNEQFF.

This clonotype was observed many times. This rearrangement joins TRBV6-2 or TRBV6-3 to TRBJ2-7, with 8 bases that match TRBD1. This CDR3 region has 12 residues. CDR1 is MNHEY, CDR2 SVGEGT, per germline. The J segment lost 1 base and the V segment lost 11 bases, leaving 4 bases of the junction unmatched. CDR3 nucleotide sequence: TGTGCCGCCGGACAGGGTTCCTACGAGCAGTACTTC. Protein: CAAGQGSYEQYF.

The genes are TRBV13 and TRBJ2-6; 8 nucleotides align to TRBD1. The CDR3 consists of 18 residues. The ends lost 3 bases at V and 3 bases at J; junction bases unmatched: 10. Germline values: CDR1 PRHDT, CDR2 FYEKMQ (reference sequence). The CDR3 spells CASSFRDRPSGGANVLTF. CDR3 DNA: TGTGCCAGCAGCTTTCGGGACAGGCCCTCGGGTGGGGCCAACGTCCTGACTTTC.

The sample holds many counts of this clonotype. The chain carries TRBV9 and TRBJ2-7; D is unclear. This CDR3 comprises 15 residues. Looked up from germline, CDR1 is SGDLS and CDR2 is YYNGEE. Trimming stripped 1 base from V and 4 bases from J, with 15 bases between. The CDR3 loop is CASSVRVRALYEQYF. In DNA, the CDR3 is TGTGCCAGCAGCGTAAGGGTACGGGCCCTTTACGAGCAGTACTTC.

CDR3 bases: TGTGCCAGCAGTTACTCGATCAATGAGCCCTATAGCAATCAGCCCCAGCATTTT. Translated, it gives CASSYSINEPYSNQPQHF. The chain uses TRBV6-2 or TRBV6-3 and TRBJ1-5; D gene uncertain. The germline V gene encodes CDR1 MNHEY and CDR2 SVGEGT. V was pared by 0 bases and J by 0 bases, with 15 bases between. The CDR3 runs 18 residues.

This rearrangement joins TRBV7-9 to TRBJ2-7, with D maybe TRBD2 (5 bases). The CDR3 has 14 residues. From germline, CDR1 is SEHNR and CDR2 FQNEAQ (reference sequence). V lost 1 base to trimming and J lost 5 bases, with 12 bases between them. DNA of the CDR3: TGTGCCAGCAGCTTAGGGGGAGCCGTCCACGAGCAGTACTTC. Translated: CASSLGGAVHEQYF.

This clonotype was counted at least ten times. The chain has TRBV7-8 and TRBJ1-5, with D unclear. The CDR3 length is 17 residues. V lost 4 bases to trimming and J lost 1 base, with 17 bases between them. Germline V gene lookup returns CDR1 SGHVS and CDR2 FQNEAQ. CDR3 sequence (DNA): TGTGCCAGCAGCTCGGGTCCTTGGTTCATGAGCAATCAGCCCCAGCATTTT. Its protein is CASSSGPWFMSNQPQHF.

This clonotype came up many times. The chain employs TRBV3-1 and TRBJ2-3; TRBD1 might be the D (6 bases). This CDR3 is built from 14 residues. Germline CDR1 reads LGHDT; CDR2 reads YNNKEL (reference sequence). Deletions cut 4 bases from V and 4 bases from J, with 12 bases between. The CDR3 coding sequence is TGTGCCAGCAGCCCCAGTGGGGGCGCAGATACGCAGTATTTT. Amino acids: CASSPSGGADTQYF.

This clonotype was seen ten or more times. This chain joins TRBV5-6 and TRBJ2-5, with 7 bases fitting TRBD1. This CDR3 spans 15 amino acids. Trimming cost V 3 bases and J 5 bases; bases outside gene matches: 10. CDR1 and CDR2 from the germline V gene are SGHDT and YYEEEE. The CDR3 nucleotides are TGTGCCAGCAGCTCCGGGACAGTGACCCGGGAGACCCAGTACTTC. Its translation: CASSSGTVTRETQYF.

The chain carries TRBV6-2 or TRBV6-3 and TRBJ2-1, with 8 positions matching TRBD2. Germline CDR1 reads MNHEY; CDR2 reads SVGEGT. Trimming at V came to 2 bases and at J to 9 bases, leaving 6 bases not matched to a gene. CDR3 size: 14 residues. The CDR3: CASSYPGGLGEQFF. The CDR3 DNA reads TGTGCCAGCAGTTACCCGGGAGGGCTTGGTGAGCAGTTCTTC.

CDR3 residues: CASSFEVRNYGYTF. The CDR3, as DNA: TGTGCCAGCAGCTTCGAAGTTCGTAACTATGGCTACACCTTC. V and J are TRBV13 and TRBJ1-2; D remains unclear. Germline CDR1 reads PRHDT; CDR2 reads FYEKMQ (reference sequence). The CDR3 consists of 14 residues. Trimming left V 3 bases short and J 1 base short, with 9 bases between.

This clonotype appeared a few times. CDR3 region: CASSIGAGGIGGELFF. The CDR3 DNA reads as TGTGCCAGTAGTATAGGGGCAGGGGGCATAGGCGGGGAGCTGTTTTTT. The rearrangement joins TRBV19 to TRBJ2-2, with 8 nucleotides matching TRBD1. Trimming removed 1 base from V and 7 bases from J; junction bases left unmatched: 8. CDR1 is LNHDA, CDR2 SQIVND, per germline (reference sequence). The CDR3 totals 16 residues.

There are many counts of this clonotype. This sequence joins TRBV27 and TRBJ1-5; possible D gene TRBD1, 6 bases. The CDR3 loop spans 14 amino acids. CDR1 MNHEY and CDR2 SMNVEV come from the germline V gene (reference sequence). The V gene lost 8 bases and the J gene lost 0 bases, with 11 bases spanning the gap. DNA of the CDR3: TGTGCCAGCCGGGCAGGGGATAGCAATCAGCCCCAGCATTTT. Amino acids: CASRAGDSNQPQHF.

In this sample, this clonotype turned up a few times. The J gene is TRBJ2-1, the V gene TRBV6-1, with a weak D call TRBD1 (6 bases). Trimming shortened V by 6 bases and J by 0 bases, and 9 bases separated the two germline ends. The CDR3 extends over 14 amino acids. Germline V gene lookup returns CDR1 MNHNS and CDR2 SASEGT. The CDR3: CASRGQISYNEQFF. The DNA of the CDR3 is TGTGCCAGCAGAGGACAGATCTCCTACAATGAGCAGTTCTTC.

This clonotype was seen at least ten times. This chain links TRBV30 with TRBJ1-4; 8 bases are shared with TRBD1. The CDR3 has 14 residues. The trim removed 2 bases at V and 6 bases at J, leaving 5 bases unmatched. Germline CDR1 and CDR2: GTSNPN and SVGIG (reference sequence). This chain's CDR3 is CAWSRQGWDEKLFF. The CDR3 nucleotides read TGTGCCTGGAGTAGACAGGGGTGGGATGAAAAACTGTTTTTT.

CDR3 sequence (DNA): TGTGCCAGTAGTGTGGACCCTCCCTGGAATGAGCAGTTCTTC. As protein: CASSVDPPWNEQFF. The V gene is TRBV19, the J gene TRBJ2-1, with no clear D. The V end was cut by 5 bases, the J end by 7 bases, with 15 bases between. The CDR3 is 14 amino acids. Germline CDR1 LNHDA, CDR2 SQIVND (reference sequence).

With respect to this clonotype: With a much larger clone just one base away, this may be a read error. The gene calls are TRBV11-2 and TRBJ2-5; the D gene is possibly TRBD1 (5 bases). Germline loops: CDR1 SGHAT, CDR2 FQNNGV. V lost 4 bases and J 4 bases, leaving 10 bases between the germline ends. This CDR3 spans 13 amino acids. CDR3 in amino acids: CASSSQGTETQYF. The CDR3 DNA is TGTGCCAGCAGCTCTCAGGGTACAGAGACCCAGTACTTC.